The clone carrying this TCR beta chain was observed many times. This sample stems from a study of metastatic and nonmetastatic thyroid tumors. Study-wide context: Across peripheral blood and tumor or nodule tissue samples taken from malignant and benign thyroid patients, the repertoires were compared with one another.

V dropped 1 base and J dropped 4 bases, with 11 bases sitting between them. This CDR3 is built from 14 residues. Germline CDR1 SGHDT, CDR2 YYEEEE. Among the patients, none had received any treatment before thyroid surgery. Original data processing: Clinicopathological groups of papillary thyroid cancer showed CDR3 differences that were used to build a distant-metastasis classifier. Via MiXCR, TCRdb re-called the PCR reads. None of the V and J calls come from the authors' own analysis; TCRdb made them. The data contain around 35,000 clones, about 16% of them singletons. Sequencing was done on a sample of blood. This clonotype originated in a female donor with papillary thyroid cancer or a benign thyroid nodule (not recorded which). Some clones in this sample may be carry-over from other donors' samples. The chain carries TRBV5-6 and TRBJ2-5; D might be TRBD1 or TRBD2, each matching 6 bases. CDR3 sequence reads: CASSLWGARETQYF. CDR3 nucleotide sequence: TGTGCCAGCAGCTTGTGGGGGGCCCGAGAGACCCAGTACTTC.